Presented here are 5 T cell receptor beta chains from one specimen sequenced in a study of blood T cells in healthy people across ages. A second PCR of 7 to 11 cycles used a sample-barcoded 5' primer and a J-beta primer mix. TCRdb re-analysed the 5' RACE reads in MiXCR, keeping a single row per CDR3 protein. Altogether approximately 820,000 distinct CDR3 sequences are present, roughly 44% being singletons, with the ten largest covering around 18%. The sample was blood. All receptors come from a man between 60 and 70 years old in good health.

V usage is TRBV24-1 and J usage is TRBJ2-3; 10 bases agree with TRBD2. The CDR3 has 16 residues. CDR1 and CDR2 from the germline V gene are KGHDR and SFDVKD. J gave up 1 base and V 2 bases, and 2 bases lay outside the gene matches. The CDR3 sequence is CATSDSSGGGTDTQYF. The DNA of the CDR3 is TGTGCCACCAGTGATTCCAGCGGGGGGGGCACAGATACGCAGTATTTT.

This clonotype has just a few counts. This may come from a read error, since a much larger clone is one base off. The gene calls are TRBV13 and TRBJ2-7; a weak D match, TRBD1 (6 bases). Germline loops: CDR1 PRHDT, CDR2 FYEKMQ (reference sequence). The CDR3 contains 14 residues. Trimming took 5 bases from V and 1 from J, leaving 12 bases between them. DNA for the CDR3: TGTGCCAGCAGCGTAGAAGGACAGTCCTACGAGCAGTACTTC. Translating gives CASSVEGQSYEQYF. The full variable domain, rest sourced from reference TRBV13 and TRBJ2-7, is AAGVIQSPRHLIKEKRETATLKCYPIPRHDTVYWYQQGPGQDPQFLISFYEKMQSDKGSIPDRFSAQQFSDYHSELNMSSLELGDSALYFCASSVEGQSYEQYFGPGTRLTVT.

This clonotype was seen more than once but under ten times. The genes are TRBV9 and TRBJ2-7; 10 bases agree with TRBD1. The J segment lost 7 bases and the V segment lost 3 bases, leaving 10 bases of the junction unmatched. The V gene's germline CDR1 is SGDLS and CDR2 YYNGEE. This CDR3 comprises 15 residues. This CDR3 is CASSASGTGVPEQYF. The CDR3 coding sequence is TGTGCCAGCAGCGCCTCCGGGACAGGGGTTCCGGAGCAGTACTTC. Drawing the rest from reference TRBV9 and TRBJ2-7, the complete variable domain is DSGVTQTPKHLITATGQRVTLRCSPRSGDLSVYWYQQSLDQGLQFLIQYYNGEERAKGNILERFSAQQFPDLHSELNLSSLELGDSALYFCASSASGTGVPEQYFGPGTRLTVT.

V is TRBV5-6 and J is TRBJ2-7; maybe TRBD2 (5 bases). There are 13 residues in the CDR3. CDR1 SGHDT and CDR2 YYEEEE come from the germline V gene. Trimming removed 4 bases at V and 2 bases at J, with 10 bases between. CDR3: CASSEGSTYEQYF. CDR3 nucleotides: TGTGCCAGCAGCGAGGGCAGTACCTACGAGCAGTACTTC. Drawing the rest from reference TRBV5-6 and TRBJ2-7, the complete variable domain is DAGVTQSPTHLIKTRGQQVTLRCSPKSGHDTVSWYQQALGQGPQFIFQYYEEEERQRGNFPDRFSGHQFPNYSSELNVNALLLGDSALYLCASSEGSTYEQYFGPGTRLTVT.

For this clonotype: A read error may explain this, as a much larger clone is one base away. The V call is TRBV12-3 or TRBV12-4, the J call TRBJ2-4; 7 bases agree with TRBD1. This CDR3 has 13 amino acids. In DNA form, the CDR3 reads TGTGTCAGCAGCCCGACAGGGTTGAACATTCAGTACTTC. This sequence encodes CVSSPTGLNIQYF.